The present T cell receptor beta chain was sequenced within a study of cytomegalovirus exposure and HLA in healthy donors. Regarding the study as a whole: Cytomegalovirus-associated status was assigned to about 170 TCR beta chains.

This clone was seen only a few times. Its antigen is undetermined. Data came from immunoSEQ multiplex PCR; TCRdb stores just in-frame clones and leaves some out. The table records fewer than 200,000 clones, roughly 85% of them present only once. Sequencing used PBMCs. The clonotype was recovered from a young man in good health and CMV-seropositive.

The CDR3 DNA sequence: TGCGCCAGCAGCCTACAGGGTGGGAACGAGCAGTACTTC. Protein product: CASSLQGGNEQYF. The chain is built from TRBV10-1 and TRBJ2-7, with TRBD1 as a possible D gene (6 bases). Germline lookup yields CDR1 WNHNN and CDR2 SYGVQD (reference sequence). The V gene lost 6 bases and the J gene lost 5 bases, with 14 bases spanning the gap. This CDR3 has 13 amino acids.